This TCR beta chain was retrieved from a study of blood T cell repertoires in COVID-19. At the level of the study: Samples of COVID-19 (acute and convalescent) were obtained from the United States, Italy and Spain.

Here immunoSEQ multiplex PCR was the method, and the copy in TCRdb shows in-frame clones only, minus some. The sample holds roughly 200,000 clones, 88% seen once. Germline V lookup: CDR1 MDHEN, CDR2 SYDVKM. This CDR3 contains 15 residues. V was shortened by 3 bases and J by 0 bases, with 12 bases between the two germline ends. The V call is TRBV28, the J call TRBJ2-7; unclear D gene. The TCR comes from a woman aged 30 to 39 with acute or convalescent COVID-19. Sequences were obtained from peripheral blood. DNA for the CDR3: TGTGCCAGCAGTTTGAAAGTGGGCCCCTCCTACGAGCAGTACTTC. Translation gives CASSLKVGPSYEQYF.